Below, 7 T cell receptor beta chains from the same sample are listed, as sequenced in a study of response to subunit inactivated influenza vaccine. TCRdb reprocessed the RT-PCR reads via MiXCR and lists one record per CDR3 protein. The data show roughly 190,000 distinct CDR3 sequences, 10% to 15% seen once. The sample also formed part of further work on T cells expressing NK-cell markers. Per that study: UMIs were included in TCR beta cDNA generated by 5'RACE template switching.

Specimen: CD8+ T cells sorted from PBMCs, collected roughly 12 days after vaccination. Receptor source: a middle-aged man who received an inactivated influenza vaccine.

This clonotype was seen repeatedly, ten times or more. The V gene is TRBV28, the J gene TRBJ2-7, with 7 bases matching TRBD1. The trim removed 6 bases at V and 1 base at J, leaving 12 bases unmatched. Germline CDR1 and CDR2: MDHEN and SYDVKM. This CDR3 is 16 amino acids long. CDR3 sequence: CASSPLAGGFSYEQYF. CDR3 in DNA: TGTGCCAGCAGCCCTTTGGCAGGGGGTTTTTCCTACGAGCAGTACTTC.

The chain couples TRBV4-3 to TRBJ1-3, with D possibly being TRBD1 (6 bases). Germline V gene sequence: CDR1 LGHNA, CDR2 YSLEER. V was cut by 0 bases and J by 1 base, with 7 bases left in between. The CDR3 runs 15 residues. CDR3 sequence (DNA): TGCGCCAGCAGCCAAGAAACAGGGTCTGGAAACACCATATATTTT. Amino acid sequence: CASSQETGSGNTIYF.

This clonotype was seen a handful of times. This chain uses TRBV6-1 with TRBJ2-3; weak D call: TRBD1 (6 bases). Germline CDR1 reads MNHNS; CDR2 reads SASEGT. Trimming cost V 2 bases and J 3 bases, with 15 bases left between them. This CDR3 is built from 16 residues. This CDR3 reads CASSEWAGDTTDTQYF. The CDR3 DNA is TGTGCCAGCAGTGAATGGGCAGGGGATACTACAGATACGCAGTATTTT.

The table lists this clonotype with many counts. This rearrangement joins TRBV6-5 to TRBJ2-3; TRBD2 matches 9 bases. Trimming took 0 bases from V and 2 from J; bases not matched to a gene: 3. The CDR3 has 16 amino acids. Germline lookup yields CDR1 MNHEY and CDR2 SVGAGI. The CDR3 region is CASSYSTSGFTDTQYF. The CDR3 nucleotides are TGTGCCAGCAGTTACTCGACTAGCGGTTTCACAGATACGCAGTATTTT.

The chain uses TRBV9 and TRBJ1-2; 7 positions match TRBD1. The V and J ends lost 3 bases and 4 bases, in that order; junction bases with no gene match: 6. The CDR3 runs 14 residues. Germline values: CDR1 SGDLS, CDR2 YYNGEE. The CDR3 bases are TGTGCCAGCAGCGACGGGACAGTTCCCTATGGCTACACCTTC. It codes for CASSDGTVPYGYTF.

This clonotype was seen only a few times. CDR3 DNA sequence: TGTGCCAGCAGCAGAACCGGACAGGGATTACCCTACGAGCAGTACTTC. It is translated as CASSRTGQGLPYEQYF. The chain joins TRBV5-6 to TRBJ2-7; TRBD1 agrees at 8 bases. CDR3 length: 16 amino acids. Germline trimming cut 4 bases from V and 2 bases from J; bases unmatched to any gene: 11. Germline CDR1 reads SGHDT; CDR2 reads YYEEEE.

This clonotype occurred a few times. V and J are TRBV6-1 and TRBJ1-2, with a tentative D call TRBD1 (6 bases). In germline, CDR1 is MNHNS, CDR2 SASEGT. Trimming removed 8 bases at V and 3 bases at J, with 16 bases between. The CDR3 has 14 amino acids. CDR3 nucleotides: TGTGCCAGCGAGGGGGACGCATTATACTATGGCTACACCTTC. It is translated as CASEGDALYYGYTF.